What follows is one T cell receptor (beta chain) and its context. PBMCs numbering at least 6 million were isolated per sample. Germline V gives CDR1 LGHNA, CDR2 YSLEER. The CDR3 runs to 15 residues. V lost 1 base and J lost 0, with 9 bases in between. This sample is part of a study of blood T cells in healthy people across ages. A sample-barcoded 5' primer and a J-beta primer mix were used in a second PCR of roughly 6 to 11 cycles. In TCRdb, the 5' RACE reads were re-called with MiXCR into one record per CDR3 protein. The sample has some 370,000 distinct CDR3 sequences, over 45% seen once. The chain joins TRBV4-3 to TRBJ1-2, with D hard to call. This receptor was obtained from a man in his fifties or sixties in good health. Specimen: blood. CDR3 loop: CASSQGKGTNYGYTF. DNA of the CDR3: TGCGCCAGCAGCCAAGGGAAAGGAACTAACTATGGCTACACCTTC.